This T cell receptor (beta chain) was identified in a study of synovial regulatory T cells in juvenile arthritis. This clone is called medium-sized (0.01 to 0.1%) based on its frequency. Generated by immunoSEQ multiplex PCR, the TCRdb table keeps only in-frame clones and is missing some. The ten top clones account for roughly 17%, within a sample of approximately 720 clones. CDR3 length: 15 residues. The coding DNA is unavailable. Germline assignment: CDR1 SGHTA and CDR2 FQGTGA. The synovial samples were synovial fluid, paired with peripheral blood from each active arthritis patient. Donors were approximately 11 juvenile idiopathic arthritis patients with active disease, 3 polyarticular and 8 oligoarticular.

The V gene is TRBV7-3, the J gene TRBJ1-6; with no DNA, the TCRdb D assignment of TRBD1 cannot be verified. Material for sequencing was Treg cells from the synovium. The clonotype was recovered from a donor younger than 30 with juvenile idiopathic arthritis. CDR3 loop: CASSRDRSRNSPLHF.